These 26 T cell receptor beta chains share one sample of origin, sequenced in a study of T cell changes during pregnancy in multiple sclerosis. Produced via immunoSEQ multiplex PCR; TCRdb's table is partial and in-frame only. The sample comprises under 80,000 clones, approximately 88% of which are singletons, and about 1.8% rests with the top ten. The sequencing here drew on peripheral blood, taken in the first trimester of pregnancy. These receptors were taken from a female donor with multiple sclerosis, enrolled in a pregnancy study.

The CDR3, as DNA: TGTGCCAGCAGCTTTGGACAGAGAAGTATCTATGGCTACACCTTC. It encodes CASSFGQRSIYGYTF. The rearrangement links TRBV13 to TRBJ1-2; a weak D match, TRBD1 (6 bases). Trimming pared 3 bases from V and 4 bases from J, leaving 15 bases between. This CDR3 is built from 15 residues. Germline V gene sequence: CDR1 PRHDT, CDR2 FYEKMQ (reference sequence). The full variable domain, in which reference TRBV13 and TRBJ1-2 provide the parts outside the CDR3, is AAGVIQSPRHLIKEKRETATLKCYPIPRHDTVYWYQQGPGQDPQFLISFYEKMQSDKGSIPDRFSAQQFSDYHSELNMSSLELGDSALYFCASSFGQRSIYGYTFGSGTRLTVV.

The rearrangement joins TRBV6-4 to TRBJ2-1, with D possibly matching TRBD2 (6 bases). The CDR3 is 13 residues long. Germline values: CDR1 MRHNA, CDR2 SNTAGT. V lost 3 bases, J lost 8 bases, and 11 bases lay in between. DNA of the CDR3: TGTGCCAGCAGTGAAGGCGGGATCCATGAGCAGTTCTTC. It is translated as CASSEGGIHEQFF.

The genes are TRBV30 and TRBJ1-4, with TRBD1 as a possible D gene (5 bases). This CDR3 comprises 15 residues. CDR1 and CDR2 from the germline V gene are GTSNPN and SVGIG (reference sequence). The V and J ends lost 3 bases and 0 bases respectively, with 11 bases between them. The DNA for the CDR3 is TGTGCCTGGAGCGGGGGAAAGGCAACTAATGAAAAACTGTTTTTT. As protein: CAWSGGKATNEKLFF.

This chain joins TRBV28 and TRBJ1-5; 10 bases are shared with TRBD1. The CDR3 is made up of 14 amino acids. V gave up 5 bases and J gave up 10 bases; unmatched junction bases: 8. CDR1 MDHEN and CDR2 SYDVKM come from the germline V gene. CDR3: CASSPGTGEKPQHF. CDR3 sequence (DNA): TGTGCCAGCAGTCCCGGGACAGGGGAAAAACCCCAGCATTTT.

This chain uses TRBV28 with TRBJ1-1; the D gene is possibly TRBD1 (5 bases). V dropped 5 bases and J dropped 1 base, with 11 bases sitting between them. Germline V lookup: CDR1 MDHEN, CDR2 SYDVKM. This CDR3 region has 14 residues. CDR3 nucleotides: TGTGCCAGCAGTACTGGCCAGGGGAACACTGAAGCTTTCTTT. It encodes CASSTGQGNTEAFF.

The rearrangement joins TRBV5-1 to TRBJ2-3, with 9 positions matching TRBD2. The CDR3 loop spans 16 amino acids. V lost 2 bases, J lost 3 bases, and 7 bases stayed unmatched. Germline assignment: CDR1 SGHRS and CDR2 YFSETQ. CDR3 in DNA: TGCGCCAGCAGCTTAAGAATTAGCGGGAGTACAGATACGCAGTATTTT. This translates into CASSLRISGSTDTQYF.

This clone was observed a handful of times. The CDR3 protein is CAWSAGVTNQPQHF. CDR3 DNA: TGTGCCTGGAGCGCGGGGGTTACCAATCAGCCCCAGCATTTT. The chain carries TRBV30 and TRBJ1-5; weak D call: TRBD1 (5 bases). The CDR3 consists of 14 residues. Germline values: CDR1 GTSNPN, CDR2 SVGIG (reference sequence). Trimming removed 3 bases at V and 3 bases at J, with 12 bases between.

V gene TRBV18 combines with J gene TRBJ2-1; the D gene is possibly TRBD2 (6 bases). Germline V CDR1 and CDR2: KGHSH, LQKENI. The CDR3 contains 13 residues. The V and J ends lost 3 bases and 8 bases respectively, with 11 bases between them. In DNA form, the CDR3 reads TGTGCCAGCTCACCTACAAGGAGGGATGAGCAGTTCTTC. Its translation: CASSPTRRDEQFF.

This chain uses TRBV6-5 with TRBJ2-7; a weak D match, TRBD1 (6 bases). The CDR3 consists of 13 residues. Germline V gene lookup returns CDR1 MNHEY and CDR2 SVGAGI. With 0 bases removed from V and 3 bases from J, the gap between germline ends came to 6 bases. The CDR3 sequence: CASSYSQGYEQYF. The CDR3 nucleotides read TGTGCCAGCAGTTACTCACAGGGCTACGAGCAGTACTTC.

The chain employs TRBV10-2 and TRBJ1-4; D gene unclear. Germline V gene data show CDR1 as WSHSY and CDR2 as SAAADI. The ends were cut back, 5 bases at V and 0 bases at J, with 16 bases in the middle. The CDR3 contains 17 residues. The DNA of the CDR3 is TGCGCCAGCAGTCTTGGTCAGAACCTCGCAACTAATGAAAAACTGTTTTTT. Protein product: CASSLGQNLATNEKLFF.

This clone occurred once. The chain employs TRBV5-5 and TRBJ2-5, with a possible D match to TRBD1 (5 bases). The CDR3 spans 13 residues. Trimming removed 0 bases from V and 4 bases from J, with 7 bases in between. Germline CDR1 reads SGHKS; CDR2 reads YYEKEE (reference sequence). Written as DNA, the CDR3 is TGTGCCAGCAGCTTGGAAGGGGCAGAGACCCAGTACTTC. Protein product: CASSLEGAETQYF.

In its sample, this clone was seen once. The J gene is TRBJ2-3, the V gene TRBV10-3; 13 bases match TRBD2. The germline V gene encodes CDR1 ENHRY and CDR2 SYGVKD. There are 17 residues in the CDR3. V dropped 8 bases and J dropped 1; count of bases not matched to a gene: 9. CDR3 bases: TGTGCCATCCAGACTAGCGGGAGGAGGGTTGGCACAGATACGCAGTATTTT. Its translation: CAIQTSGRRVGTDTQYF.

The rearrangement joins TRBV5-1 to TRBJ2-2; TRBD2 matches 8 bases. Germline-derived CDR1 and CDR2 are SGHRS and YFSETQ. This CDR3 region has 16 residues. V was pared by 2 bases and J by 0 bases, with 3 bases of the junction left unmatched. The CDR3 region is CASSFGLASNTGELFF. For the CDR3, the DNA is TGCGCCAGCAGCTTCGGACTAGCTTCGAACACCGGGGAGCTGTTTTTT.

This rearrangement joins TRBV28 to TRBJ1-1; D may be TRBD1 (6 bases). V lost 6 bases, J lost 4 bases, and 12 bases lay in between. CDR3 length: 13 residues. Germline V lookup: CDR1 MDHEN, CDR2 SYDVKM. For the CDR3, the DNA is TGTGCCAGCAGAACAGGGATGGGCACTGAAGCTTTCTTT. Translated: CASRTGMGTEAFF.

This chain connects TRBV7-6 to TRBJ2-1; 11 bases agree with TRBD2. The CDR3 is made up of 18 amino acids. The germline V gene has CDR1 SGHVS and CDR2 FNYEAQ. The ends lost 6 bases at V and 2 bases at J; junction bases unmatched: 12. CDR3 protein: CASRPTSGRFPTYNEQFF. CDR3 DNA: TGTGCCAGCAGACCAACTAGCGGGAGATTCCCCACCTACAATGAGCAGTTCTTC. Filled out from reference TRBV7-6 and TRBJ2-1, the complete variable domain reads GAGVSQSPRYKVTKRGQDVALRCDPISGHVSLYWYRQALGQGPEFLTYFNYEAQQDKSGLPNDRFSAERPEGSISTLTIQRTEQRDSAMYRCASRPTSGRFPTYNEQFFGPGTRLTVL.

The chain combines TRBV27 with TRBJ2-3; 7 positions match TRBD1. After removal of 6 bases from V and 2 bases from J, the junction contained 5 bases not matched to a gene. In germline, CDR1 is MNHEY, CDR2 SMNVEV (reference sequence). CDR3 length equals 14 residues. This CDR3 is CASSPGQLTDTQYF. DNA of the CDR3: TGTGCCAGCAGCCCGGGACAGCTCACAGATACGCAGTATTTT.

The chain has TRBV14 and TRBJ2-1, with 9 positions matching TRBD2. CDR3 length: 18 amino acids. V was pared by 1 base and J by 5 bases, with 12 bases of the junction left unmatched. Germline V gene lookup returns CDR1 SGHDN and CDR2 FVKESK. The CDR3 loop is CASSQVFRAGGTHNEQFF. In DNA, the CDR3 is TGTGCCAGCAGCCAAGTCTTCCGGGCGGGAGGGACGCACAATGAGCAGTTCTTC.

The chain is built from TRBV9 and TRBJ2-2; 8 nucleotides align to TRBD1. V lost 5 bases to trimming and J lost 6 bases; unmatched junction nucleotides: 9. Germline V lookup: CDR1 SGDLS, CDR2 YYNGEE. The CDR3 has 15 residues. The CDR3, as DNA: TGTGCCAGCAGTTTAGCAGGGGGCGCGGCCGGGGAGCTGTTTTTT. Its translation: CASSLAGGAAGELFF.

The DNA of the CDR3 is TGTGCCAGCAGTTACGCTGGGAGAACTGAAGCTTTCTTT. This sequence encodes CASSYAGRTEAFF. The chain links TRBV6-5 to TRBJ1-1; D unclear. The V gene lost 2 bases and the J gene lost 5 bases, with 9 bases spanning the gap. The CDR3 totals 13 residues. Germline-derived CDR1 and CDR2 are MNHEY and SVGAGI.

The chain links TRBV18 to TRBJ2-3, with TRBD1 matching 7 bases. The V gene's germline CDR1 is KGHSH and CDR2 LQKENI. This CDR3 is 16 amino acids long. The J segment lost 0 bases and the V segment lost 0 bases, leaving 3 bases of the junction unmatched. CDR3 sequence (DNA): TGTGCCAGCTCACCACCAAGGGACAGAAGCACAGATACGCAGTATTTT. Translating gives CASSPPRDRSTDTQYF.

The V call is TRBV5-4, the J call TRBJ1-5, with a possible D match to TRBD1 (6 bases). From germline, CDR1 is SGHNT and CDR2 YYREEE (reference sequence). This CDR3 is built from 15 residues. V was pared by 4 bases and J by 4 bases, with 15 bases between. The chain's CDR3 is CASSQQGTGNQPQHF. The DNA of the CDR3 is TGTGCCAGCAGCCAACAGGGTACTGGAAATCAGCCCCAGCATTTT.

The genes are TRBV18 and TRBJ1-3; tentatively, D is TRBD1 (5 bases). This CDR3 spans 16 amino acids. The germline V gene has CDR1 KGHSH and CDR2 LQKENI. V shed 3 bases and J shed 0 bases, with 12 bases lying between them. This chain's CDR3 is CASSPGGINSGNTIYF. The CDR3 nucleotides are TGTGCCAGCTCACCCGGGGGGATAAACTCTGGAAACACCATATATTTT. The full variable domain, rest sourced from reference TRBV18 and TRBJ1-3, is NAGVMQNPRHLVRRRGQEARLRCSPMKGHSHVYWYRQLPEEGLKFMVYLQKENIIDESGMPKERFSAEFPKEGPSILRIQQVVRGDSAAYFCASSPGGINSGNTIYFGEGSWLTVV.

The rearrangement joins TRBV19 to TRBJ2-2; 8 bases are shared with TRBD2. V was clipped by 5 bases and J by 4 bases; unmatched bases: 9. The CDR3 contains 16 residues. CDR1 is LNHDA, CDR2 SQIVND, per germline (reference sequence). CDR3 amino acids: CASSPPGGAGTGELFF. The CDR3 nucleotides read TGTGCCAGTAGTCCCCCGGGAGGGGCGGGCACCGGGGAGCTGTTTTTT. The full variable domain, completed using reference TRBV19 and TRBJ2-2, is DGGITQSPKYLFRKEGQNVTLSCEQNLNHDAMYWYRQDPGQGLRLIYYSQIVNDFQKGDIAEGYSVSREKKESFPLTVTSAQKNPTAFYLCASSPPGGAGTGELFFGEGSRLTVL.

The genes are TRBV2 and TRBJ1-4; 7 bases align to TRBD1. This CDR3 contains 15 residues. Unmatched junction bases numbered 5, after V lost 4 bases and J lost 3 bases. CDR1 SNHLY and CDR2 FYNNEI come from the germline V gene. CDR3 DNA: TGTGCCAGCAGTGGGCGACAGGGACCTAATGAAAAACTGTTTTTT. Protein sequence: CASSGRQGPNEKLFF.

This clone was detected once. The rearrangement uses TRBV5-1 and TRBJ1-5; D call uncertain. V lost 0 bases and J 5 bases, leaving 15 bases between the germline ends. The CDR3 covers 16 residues. Germline CDR1 reads SGHRS; CDR2 reads YFSETQ. The CDR3 sequence is CASSLGPGFYDQPQHF. The CDR3 DNA is TGCGCCAGCAGCTTGGGTCCGGGGTTTTATGATCAGCCCCAGCATTTT.

The chain uses TRBV7-3 and TRBJ2-1; TRBD2 aligns across 10 bases. The trim removed 5 bases at V and 15 bases at J, leaving 16 bases unmatched. The CDR3 loop spans 15 amino acids. CDR1 SGHTA and CDR2 FQGTGA come from the germline V gene. DNA of the CDR3: TGTGCCAGCAGCGATTCAACTAGCGGGAATCCGTTTTGGTTCTTC. Translated, it gives CASSDSTSGNPFWFF. Filled out from reference TRBV7-3 and TRBJ2-1, the complete variable domain reads GAGVSQTPSNKVTEKGKYVELRCDPISGHTALYWYRQSLGQGPEFLIYFQGTGAADDSGLPNDRFFAVRPEGSVSTLKIQRTERGDSAVYLCASSDSTSGNPFWFFGPGTRLTVL.